Listed below are T cell receptor beta chains from one sample, sequenced in a study of CD8+CD57+ T cells in acquired aplastic anemia. TCRdb recomputed calls from the reads with MiXCR, one row per CDR3 protein. The sample has around 430,000 distinct CDR3 sequences; over 25% are singletons. Sequenced: sorted CD4+, CD8+, or CD8+CD57+ T cells (not recorded which) from PBMCs. These receptor sequences come from a human donor with aplastic anemia. The CDR3 runs from the conserved cysteine through the conserved F or W. Fields, in order: clone size, CDR3 length, J gene, V gene, D gene, CDR3 DNA, CDR3 protein. A D gene is named only where the DNA matches it firmly. Size is stated for part of the rows, as once, few or many counts, or as a class when the clone is expanded.

NA,12,TRBJ1-2,TRBV20-1,NA,TGCATGGTGACCGGGGAGGGCTATGGCTACACCTTC,CMVTGEGYGYTF
many,13,TRBJ1-2,TRBV7-2,NA,TGTGCCAGCAGCTTAGAGTGGGGGGAGGGCTACACCTTC,CASSLEWGEGYTF
NA,14,TRBJ2-3,TRBV2,NA,TGTGCCAGCAGTGATGGCGGGAGCACAGATACGCAGTATTTT,CASSDGGSTDTQYF
NA,13,TRBJ1-1,TRBV29-1,NA,TGCAGCGTTGTTCGGCTGTTGAACACTGAAGCTTTCTTT,CSVVRLLNTEAFF
NA,16,TRBJ1-5,TRBV2,TRBD1,TGTGCCAGCAGTTACTCGGGGGACAGAATTAATCAGCCCCAGCATTTT,CASSYSGDRINQPQHF
NA,15,TRBJ1-2,TRBV24-1,TRBD1,TGTGCCACCAGTGATGCGACAGGGGATAACTATGGCTACACCTTC,CATSDATGDNYGYTF
many,15,TRBJ1-2,TRBV5-1,TRBD1,TGCGCCAGCAGCTTGGGAGGACAGGGCGTAAGTGGCTACACCTTC,CASSLGGQGVSGYTF
few,18,TRBJ1-6,TRBV7-2,TRBD1,TGTGCCAGCAGCTTAGCCCCCGGACAGGGGGTATTAAATTCACCCCTCCACTTT,CASSLAPGQGVLNSPLHF
few,15,TRBJ2-3,TRBV25-1,NA,TGTGCCAGCAGTTACGGGGCAAGAGCCACAGATACGCAGTATTTT,CASSYGARATDTQYF
NA,16,TRBJ2-7,TRBV19,TRBD2,TGTGCCAGTAGTCCATGGACTAGCGGGGGTAGCTACGAGCAGTACTTC,CASSPWTSGGSYEQYF
NA,14,TRBJ2-7,TRBV15,NA,TGTGCCACCAGCAGGCACAGGGCAACCTACGAGCAGTACTTC,CATSRHRATYEQYF
many,14,TRBJ2-5,TRBV7-7,TRBD1,TGTGCTAGCAGCTCGGACAGGGGAAAAGAGACCCAGTACTTC,CASSSDRGKETQYF
few,11,TRBJ2-5,TRBV29-1,NA,TGCAGCGCGCGGACGACAGAGACCCAGTACTTC,CSARTTETQYF
many,14,TRBJ1-1,TRBV19,TRBD1,TGTGCCAGTAGGAATACAGGGGAGAACACTGAAGCTTTCTTT,CASRNTGENTEAFF
NA,14,TRBJ2-3,TRBV20-1,NA,TGCAGTGCTAGTCTACAAGCCATCACAGATACGCAGTATTTT,CSASLQAITDTQYF
many,14,TRBJ1-5,TRBV12-3/TRBV12-4,NA,TGTGCCAGCAGTAACTACAGAGGCAATCAGCCCCAGCATTTT,CASSNYRGNQPQHF
few,12,TRBJ1-2,TRBV20-1,NA,TGCAGTGCCAATAGCGGGATGATAGGCTACACCTTC,CSANSGMIGYTF
many,12,TRBJ1-6,TRBV7-8,NA,TGTGCCAGCAGTATTTATAATTCACCCCTCCACTTT,CASSIYNSPLHF
many,12,TRBJ1-5,TRBV12-3/TRBV12-4,NA,TGTGCCAGCACCCTAGACATCCAGCCCCAGCATTTT,CASTLDIQPQHF
many,15,TRBJ2-1,TRBV29-1,TRBD2,TGCAGCGTCGGGCTAGCGGGGAGCTCCTACAATGAGCAGTTCTTC,CSVGLAGSSYNEQFF
NA,16,TRBJ2-7,TRBV25-1,TRBD2,TGTGCCAGCAGTGAAGGGCGAGCGGGGGTCATCTACGAGCAGTACTTC,CASSEGRAGVIYEQYF
NA,12,TRBJ1-2,TRBV29-1,TRBD1,TGCAGCTTCGGACAGGGGGCTCGTGGCTACACCTTC,CSFGQGARGYTF
few,18,TRBJ2-3,TRBV9,TRBD2,TGTGCCAGCAGCGTAGTGGCTAGCGGGAGGACTAGCACAGATACGCAGTATTTT,CASSVVASGRTSTDTQYF
NA,12,TRBJ1-5,TRBV10-1,NA,TGCGCCAGCAGTGAGTCGAACCAGCCCCAGCGTTTT,CASSESNQPQRF
NA,14,TRBJ2-5,TRBV10-1,TRBD2,TGCGCCAGCAGTGAATCCCCGGGGGGGGAGACCCAGTACTTC,CASSESPGGETQYF
few,13,TRBJ1-1,TRBV19,NA,TGTGCCAGTAGTATAGATTCGACCAGAGGAGCTTTCTTT,CASSIDSTRGAFF